The 14 T cell receptor beta chains in this list originate from one sample, sequenced in a study of blood T cell repertoires in COVID-19. TCRdb keeps only in-frame clones here, not all; method: immunoSEQ multiplex PCR. The data contain roughly 260,000 clones, about 89% of them singletons. Sequenced: peripheral blood. All receptors come from a man aged 40-49 years who had recovered from COVID-19.

V is TRBV2 and J is TRBJ2-3, with D tentatively TRBD1 (5 bases). The CDR3 totals 13 residues. Germline loops: CDR1 SNHLY, CDR2 FYNNEI. V gave up 6 bases and J gave up 2 bases, with 9 bases separating them. CDR3 sequence reads: CASRKTVTDTQYF. The CDR3 DNA follows: TGTGCCAGCAGGAAGACAGTCACAGATACGCAGTATTTT.

V is TRBV3-1 (or the pseudogene TRBV3-2) and J is TRBJ2-3; no reliable D call. With 1 base removed from V and 2 bases from J, the gap between germline ends came to 16 bases. The CDR3 runs to 17 residues. Germline CDR1 is LGHDT and CDR2 is YNNKEL (reference sequence). Written as DNA, the CDR3 is TGTGCCAGCAGCCAAGCGTTCGGGTCCAACTACACAGATACGCAGTATTTT. Its translation is CASSQAFGSNYTDTQYF.

The chain employs TRBV20-1 and TRBJ2-1, with 8 bases fitting TRBD2. CDR1 DFQATT and CDR2 SNEGSKA come from the germline V gene (reference sequence). The CDR3 contains 16 residues. The J segment lost 2 bases and the V segment lost 3 bases, leaving 9 bases of the junction unmatched. CDR3 DNA sequence: TGCAGTGCTAGTCTCCTAGCGGGTATCACCTACAATGAGCAGTTCTTC. It specifies CSASLLAGITYNEQFF.

The J gene is TRBJ2-2, the V gene TRBV9; D is unresolved. The CDR3 has 15 amino acids. CDR1 and CDR2 from the germline V gene are SGDLS and YYNGEE. The ends were cut back, 5 bases at V and 4 bases at J, with 15 bases in the middle. CDR3 in DNA: TGTGCCAGCAGGAGAGAGTTAAGGAGCACCGGGGAGCTGTTTTTT. Translation: CASRRELRSTGELFF.

The chain joins TRBV5-1 to TRBJ2-1, with 11 nucleotides matching TRBD2. The CDR3 is 14 amino acids. Germline CDR1 reads SGHRS; CDR2 reads YFSETQ. V lost 5 bases and J lost 3; bases outside the gene matches: 1. CDR3 loop: CASRGLADYNEQFF. In DNA form, the CDR3 reads TGCGCCAGCAGGGGACTAGCGGACTACAATGAGCAGTTCTTC.

The chain couples TRBV12-5 to TRBJ1-5; D call uncertain. Germline V gene lookup returns CDR1 LGHNT and CDR2 FRNRAP. This CDR3 is built from 15 residues. Trimming left V 3 bases short and J 3 bases short, with 12 bases between. This chain's CDR3 is CASGFNPEDNQPQHF. CDR3 nucleotides: TGTGCTAGTGGTTTCAACCCGGAGGACAATCAGCCCCAGCATTTT.

This chain links TRBV19 with TRBJ2-5, with 8 nucleotides matching TRBD1. Germline V lookup: CDR1 LNHDA, CDR2 SQIVND (reference sequence). The CDR3 is 16 residues long. After removal of 4 bases from V and 5 bases from J, the junction contained 12 bases not matched to a gene. This chain's CDR3 is CASSTTGTGSFETQYF. The CDR3 bases are TGTGCCAGTAGTACAACCGGGACAGGTTCCTTCGAGACCCAGTACTTC. Based on the CDR3 plus reference TRBV19 and TRBJ2-5, the full variable domain is DGGITQSPKYLFRKEGQNVTLSCEQNLNHDAMYWYRQDPGQGLRLIYYSQIVNDFQKGDIAEGYSVSREKKESFPLTVTSAQKNPTAFYLCASSTTGTGSFETQYFGPGTRLLVL.

Only one count was recorded for this clone. The chain uses TRBV7-9 and TRBJ2-7; TRBD2 is a possible D gene (6 bases). The germline V and J ends were trimmed by 1 base and 5 bases, with 15 bases remaining between them. The CDR3 is 15 residues long. The germline V gene has CDR1 SEHNR and CDR2 FQNEAQ (reference sequence). The CDR3 protein is CASSLDGMGGNEQYF. The CDR3 bases are TGTGCCAGCAGCTTAGATGGGATGGGGGGTAACGAGCAGTACTTC.

A remark on this clone: The same CDR3 is also encoded by other DNA sequences in this sample. This sequence joins TRBV15 and TRBJ2-7; D is undetermined. Germline CDR1 and CDR2: LNHNV and YYDKDF (reference sequence). The CDR3 contains 12 residues. V shed 0 bases and J shed 4 bases, with 4 bases lying between them. The CDR3: CATSRDRYEQYF. The CDR3 region has the DNA TGTGCCACCAGCAGAGATCGGTACGAGCAGTACTTC.

This clone has a single count. V is TRBV7-9 and J is TRBJ2-3; 7 bases agree with TRBD1. This CDR3 contains 14 residues. CDR1 and CDR2 from the germline V gene are SEHNR and FQNEAQ (reference sequence). V gave up 5 bases and J gave up 5 bases; unmatched junction bases: 7. CDR3 in DNA: TGTGCCAGCAGCCCGGACAGGCCTAAAGATACGCAGTATTTT. It yields the protein CASSPDRPKDTQYF. The full variable domain, with the rest looked up from reference TRBV7-9 and TRBJ2-3, is DTGVSQNPRHKITKRGQNVTFRCDPISEHNRLYWYRQTLGQGPEFLTYFQNEAQLEKSRLLSDRFSAERPKGSFSTLEIQRTEQGDSAMYLCASSPDRPKDTQYFGPGTRLTVL.

CDR3 nucleotides: TGTGCCACCGAACAGGCGAACTATGGCTACACCTTC. Translating it yields CATEQANYGYTF. This chain uses TRBV6-5 with TRBJ1-2, with D perhaps matching TRBD1 (5 bases). Trimming shortened V by 10 bases and J by 2 bases, and 11 bases separated the two germline ends. CDR3 size: 12 residues. Germline CDR1 reads MNHEY; CDR2 reads SVGAGI.

The V gene is TRBV2, the J gene TRBJ2-2; TRBD1 aligns across 11 bases. This CDR3 region has 16 residues. Germline V gene sequence: CDR1 SNHLY, CDR2 FYNNEI. The V segment lost 4 bases and the J segment 4 bases; nucleotides outside the gene matches: 5. CDR3: CASSGGTGGGTGELFF. The CDR3 nucleotides are TGTGCCAGCAGTGGGGGGACAGGGGGAGGCACCGGGGAGCTGTTTTTT.

This clone was seen only once. This chain links TRBV27 with TRBJ1-4, with D perhaps matching TRBD1 (6 bases). Germline V CDR1 and CDR2: MNHEY, SMNVEV (reference sequence). The CDR3 spans 16 residues. V was cut by 0 bases and J by 4 bases, with 12 bases left in between. The CDR3 loop is CASSLSGQFSNEKLFF. The DNA for the CDR3 is TGTGCCAGCAGTTTATCCGGACAGTTCAGTAATGAAAAACTGTTTTTT.

This chain uses TRBV19 with TRBJ1-5; no firm D call. From germline, CDR1 is LNHDA and CDR2 SQIVND (reference sequence). V was cut by 3 bases and J by 5 bases, with 14 bases left in between. CDR3 length equals 15 residues. CDR3 in amino acids: CASSISRRAHQPQHF. For the CDR3, the DNA is TGTGCCAGTAGTATTTCAAGGCGGGCACATCAGCCCCAGCATTTT.